This TCR beta chain originates from a study of blood T cells in healthy people across ages. This clonotype was seen more than once but under ten times. Next came a second PCR, run for about 6 to 11 cycles, which used a sample-barcoded 5' primer along with a J-beta primer mix. One entry per CDR3 protein, called by TCRdb with MiXCR from the 5' RACE reads. In the table there are 1 million or so distinct CDR3 sequences, 40% to 50% of which are singletons. The study drew donors from healthy Caucasian individuals in Russia aged roughly 6 to 90. Trimming left V 4 bases short and J 0 bases short, with 7 bases between. The CDR3 length is 14 residues. Germline V gives CDR1 SGHRS, CDR2 YFSETQ.

The specimen was blood. The source is a woman aged 55-69 years in good health. This chain connects TRBV5-1 to TRBJ2-2, with D hard to call. CDR3 bases: TGCGCCAGCAGCGACATCGCGAACACCGGGGAGCTGTTTTTT. Protein product: CASSDIANTGELFF.